This T cell receptor beta chain emerged from a study of CD8+CD57+ T cells in acquired aplastic anemia. This clonotype was found many times. Only patients with CD8+CD57+ cell expansion on flow cytometry were chosen for sequencing. Genomic DNA templated the TCR beta VDJ and CDR3 profiling. MiXCR, applied by TCRdb to the reads, yields one record per CDR3 protein. The sample records around 430,000 distinct CDR3 sequences, around 33% being singletons. Germline CDR1 and CDR2: DFQATT and SNEGSKA (reference sequence). The CDR3 sequence is 12 residues long. Trimming removed 5 bases from V and 6 bases from J, with 13 bases in between.

The material sequenced was sorted CD4+, CD8+, or CD8+CD57+ T cells (not recorded which) from PBMCs. The sequence derives from a human donor with aplastic anemia. This chain joins TRBV20-1 and TRBJ1-2; perhaps TRBD1 as D (6 bases). CDR3 bases: TGCAGTGCTGCTCGGGGGGCCGATGGCTACACCTTC. Translating it yields CSAARGADGYTF.